This record covers a single T cell receptor beta chain. Antigen specificity is unknown. This entry belongs to a study of monozygotic twins with inflammatory bowel disease. Broader study findings: Among patients, repertoires may have gained variability from differing immunosuppressive treatments. Different subtypes (of T cells) could not be told apart from one another. Findings did not support one strong IBD-associated signal or clonotype.

TCRdb derives one entry per CDR3 protein from the 5' RACE reads, leaving out DNA. This sample's table reports approximately 150,000 distinct CDR3 sequences. The germline CDR1 and CDR2 sequences are LNHDA and SQIVND (reference sequence). The CDR3 has 11 residues. Sequencing was done on a sample of blood. The rearrangement uses TRBV19 and TRBJ2-2. The receptor was isolated from a human donor with ulcerative colitis or Crohn's disease, or a healthy co-twin of an affected twin (not recorded which). CDR3 residues: CASSMAGELFF. The variable domain in full, with the rest retrieved from reference TRBV19 and TRBJ2-2, is DGGITQSPKYLFRKEGQNVTLSCEQNLNHDAMYWYRQDPGQGLRLIYYSQIVNDFQKGDIAEGYSVSREKKESFPLTVTSAQKNPTAFYLCASSMAGELFFGEGSRLTVL.